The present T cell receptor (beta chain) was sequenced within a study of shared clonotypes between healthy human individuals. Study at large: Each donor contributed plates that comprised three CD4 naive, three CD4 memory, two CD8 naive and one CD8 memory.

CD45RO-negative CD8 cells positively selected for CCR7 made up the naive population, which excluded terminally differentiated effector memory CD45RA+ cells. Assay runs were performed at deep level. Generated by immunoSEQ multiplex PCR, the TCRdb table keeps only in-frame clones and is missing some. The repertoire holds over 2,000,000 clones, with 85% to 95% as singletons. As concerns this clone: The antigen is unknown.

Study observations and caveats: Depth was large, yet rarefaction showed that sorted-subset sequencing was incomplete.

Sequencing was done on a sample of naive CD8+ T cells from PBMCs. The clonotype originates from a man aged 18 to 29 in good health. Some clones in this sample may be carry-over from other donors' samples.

This CDR3 reads CASSLIQSSSTDTQYF. CDR3 bases: TGTGCCAGCAGCTTAATTCAGTCTTCTAGCACAGATACGCAGTATTTT. The J gene is TRBJ2-3, the V gene TRBV7-3; D gene unclear. CDR1 SGHTA and CDR2 FQGTGA come from the germline V gene. V was trimmed by 1 base and J by 0 bases, leaving 11 bases between them. The CDR3 is 16 amino acids.